The present entry profiles one T cell receptor (beta chain) with its context. Some clones are missing from TCRdb's copy, which holds only in-frame ones; the method was immunoSEQ multiplex PCR. The sample carries about 2.1 million clones, 93% recorded once. The naive CD8 subset, CD45RO-negative cells positively selected for CCR7, excluded terminally differentiated effector memory CD45RA+ cells. These data originate in a study of shared clonotypes between healthy human individuals. This clonotype was sampled from a man aged 18-30 years in good health. Some clones in this sample may be carry-over from other donors' samples. Sequenced sample: naive CD8+ T cells from PBMCs.

Here the CDR3 reads CASSEETGDRGIRSGANVLTF. The CDR3 nucleotides are TGTGCCAGCAGTGAGGAAACGGGGGACAGGGGGATCCGGTCTGGGGCCAACGTCCTGACTTTC. This chain uses TRBV2 with TRBJ2-6, with 11 bases identical to TRBD1. The CDR3 has 21 amino acids. Germline V gene data show CDR1 as SNHLY and CDR2 as FYNNEI. With V trimmed by 3 bases and J by 1 base, 14 bases remained unmatched.